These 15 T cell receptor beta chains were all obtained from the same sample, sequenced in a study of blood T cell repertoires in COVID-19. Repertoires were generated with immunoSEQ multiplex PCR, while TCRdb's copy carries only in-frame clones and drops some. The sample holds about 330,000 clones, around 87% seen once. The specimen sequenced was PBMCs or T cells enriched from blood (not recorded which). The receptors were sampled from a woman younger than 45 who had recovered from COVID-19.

The CDR3 nucleotides read TGTGCCAGCAGCAACTTGGGGGGGAGAGCCAAAAACATTCAGTACTTC. This sequence encodes CASSNLGGRAKNIQYF. The chain is built from TRBV28 and TRBJ2-4; TRBD2 aligns across 7 bases. From germline, CDR1 is MDHEN and CDR2 SYDVKM. The CDR3 length is 16 residues. Trimming removed 6 bases from V and 0 bases from J; junction bases left unmatched: 8.

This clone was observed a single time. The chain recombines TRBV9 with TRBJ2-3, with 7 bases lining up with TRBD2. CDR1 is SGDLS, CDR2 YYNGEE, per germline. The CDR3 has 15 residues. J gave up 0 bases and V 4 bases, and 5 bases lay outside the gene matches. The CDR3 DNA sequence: TGTGCCAGCAGCCCTTGGGGAGGGAGCACAGATACGCAGTATTTT. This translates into CASSPWGGSTDTQYF.

In DNA, the CDR3 is TGCGCCAGCAGCCAAGATCCCGACAGTAGGGGGAAAAGGGGGACTGAAGCTTTCTTT. The encoded protein is CASSQDPDSRGKRGTEAFF. This sequence joins TRBV4-1 and TRBJ1-1, with D possibly TRBD1 on 6 matching bases. The CDR3 has 19 residues. Deletions cut 0 bases from V and 5 bases from J, with 25 bases between. The germline V gene has CDR1 MGHRA and CDR2 YSYEKL.

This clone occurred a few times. CDR3 loop: CASGRGGWSNTGELFF. The CDR3 nucleotides are TGTGCCAGCGGACGGGGGGGCTGGTCGAACACCGGGGAGCTGTTTTTT. The chain joins TRBV9 to TRBJ2-2, with TRBD2 identical over 8 bases. Germline V lookup: CDR1 SGDLS, CDR2 YYNGEE. Unmatched junction bases numbered 8, after V lost 7 bases and J lost 0 bases. The CDR3 loop spans 16 amino acids.

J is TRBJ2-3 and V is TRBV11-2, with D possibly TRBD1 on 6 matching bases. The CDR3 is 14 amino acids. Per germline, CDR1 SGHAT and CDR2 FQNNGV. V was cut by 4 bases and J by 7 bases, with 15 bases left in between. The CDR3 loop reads CASSSWTDRNTQYF. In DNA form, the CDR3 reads TGTGCCAGCAGCTCCTGGACAGATCGCAATACGCAGTATTTT.

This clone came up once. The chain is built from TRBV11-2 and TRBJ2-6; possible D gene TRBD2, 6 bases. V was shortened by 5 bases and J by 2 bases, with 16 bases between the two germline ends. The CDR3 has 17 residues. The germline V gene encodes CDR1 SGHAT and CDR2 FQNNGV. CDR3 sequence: CASSDIGGKTGANVLTF. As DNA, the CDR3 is TGTGCCAGCAGCGACATCGGGGGAAAGACTGGGGCCAACGTCCTGACTTTC.

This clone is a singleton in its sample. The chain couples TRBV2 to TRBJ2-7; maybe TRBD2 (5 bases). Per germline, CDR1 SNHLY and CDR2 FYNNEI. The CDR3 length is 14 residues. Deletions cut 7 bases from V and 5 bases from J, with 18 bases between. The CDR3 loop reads CASTPEVEDDEQYF. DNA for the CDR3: TGTGCCAGCACCCCGGAGGTGGAGGACGACGAGCAGTACTTC.

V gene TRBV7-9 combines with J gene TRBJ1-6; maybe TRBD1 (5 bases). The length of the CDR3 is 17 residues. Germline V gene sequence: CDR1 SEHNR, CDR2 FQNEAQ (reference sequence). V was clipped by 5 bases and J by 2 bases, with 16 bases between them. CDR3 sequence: CASSPIGGAPYNSPLHF. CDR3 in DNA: TGTGCCAGCAGCCCCATAGGCGGGGCTCCCTATAATTCACCCCTCCACTTT.

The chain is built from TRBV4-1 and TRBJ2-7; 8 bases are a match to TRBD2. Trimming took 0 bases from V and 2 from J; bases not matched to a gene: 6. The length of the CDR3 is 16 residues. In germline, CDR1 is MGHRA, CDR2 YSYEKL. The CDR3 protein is CASSQDRGGTAYEQYF. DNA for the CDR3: TGCGCCAGCAGCCAAGATCGCGGGGGGACCGCCTACGAGCAGTACTTC.

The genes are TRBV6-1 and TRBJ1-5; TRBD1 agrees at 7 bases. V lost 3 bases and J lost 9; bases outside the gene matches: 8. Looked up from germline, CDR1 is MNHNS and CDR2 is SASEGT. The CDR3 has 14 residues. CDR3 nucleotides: TGTGCCAGCAGTGAGGGGACAGCGCAATGGCCCCAGCATTTT. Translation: CASSEGTAQWPQHF.

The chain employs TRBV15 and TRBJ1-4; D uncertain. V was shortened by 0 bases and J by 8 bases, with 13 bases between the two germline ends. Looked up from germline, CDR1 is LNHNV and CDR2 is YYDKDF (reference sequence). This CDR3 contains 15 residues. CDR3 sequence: CATSRDRGVYEKLFF. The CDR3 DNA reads TGTGCCACCAGCAGAGATCGCGGGGTATACGAAAAACTGTTTTTT.

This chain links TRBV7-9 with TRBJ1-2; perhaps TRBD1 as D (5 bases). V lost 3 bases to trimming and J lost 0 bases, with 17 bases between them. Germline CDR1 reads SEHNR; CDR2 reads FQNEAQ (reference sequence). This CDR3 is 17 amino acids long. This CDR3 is CASSFRGGGGANYGYTF. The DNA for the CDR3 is TGTGCCAGCAGCTTTCGCGGGGGAGGAGGGGCTAACTATGGCTACACCTTC.

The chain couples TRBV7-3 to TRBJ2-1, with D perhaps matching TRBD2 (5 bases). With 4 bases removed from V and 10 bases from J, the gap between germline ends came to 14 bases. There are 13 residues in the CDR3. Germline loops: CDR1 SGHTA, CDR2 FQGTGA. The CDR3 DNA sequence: TGTGCCAGCAGCTCTGGACTCCAAAGGGAGCAGTTCTTC. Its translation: CASSSGLQREQFF.

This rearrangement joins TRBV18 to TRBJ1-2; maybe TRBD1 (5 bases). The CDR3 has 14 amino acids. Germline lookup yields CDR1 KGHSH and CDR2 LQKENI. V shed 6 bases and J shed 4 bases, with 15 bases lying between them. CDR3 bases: TGTGCCAGCTCCCCTGCAGGAGGGGCCTATGGCTACACCTTC. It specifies CASSPAGGAYGYTF.

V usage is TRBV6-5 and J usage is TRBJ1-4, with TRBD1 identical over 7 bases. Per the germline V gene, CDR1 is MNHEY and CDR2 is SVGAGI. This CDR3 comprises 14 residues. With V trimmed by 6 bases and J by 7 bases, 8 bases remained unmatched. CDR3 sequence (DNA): TGTGCCAGCAGGCGACAGGGATTGAGTGAAAAACTGTTTTTT. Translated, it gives CASRRQGLSEKLFF.